This T cell receptor (beta chain) comes out of a study of T-cell reconstitution after alpha-beta-depleted transplantation in children. TCRbeta library construction was performed incorporating unique molecular identifiers. MiXCR, run by TCRdb on the PCR reads, gives a single entry per CDR3 protein. The sample has some 220,000 distinct CDR3 sequences; roughly 10% are singletons. This clonotype showed up just a few times. This receptor was identified in a human donor who donated a stem cell graft to a child with acute lymphoblastic leukemia. Sequenced here: PBMCs from the stem cell graft donor, sampled from the stem cell graft.

CDR3 sequence reads: CASSVTGGGDYKNEQFF. CDR3 bases: TGTGCCAGCAGCGTAACGGGGGGTGGGGACTACAAGAATGAGCAGTTCTTC. The J gene is TRBJ2-1, the V gene TRBV9; TRBD2 matches at 7 bases. J lost 7 bases, V lost 1 base, and 14 bases had no gene match. Germline loops: CDR1 SGDLS, CDR2 YYNGEE. The CDR3 spans 17 residues.